This T cell receptor (beta chain) was recorded in a study of Graves' ophthalmopathy and Graves' hyperthyroidism. This clonotype appeared many times. Amplified material comprised TCR beta CDR3 regions derived from RNA transcripts. The authors performed first-round RT-PCR with HTBI primers and then a second-round multiplex PCR. From the multiplex PCR reads, TCRdb called clonotypes with MiXCR, one entry per CDR3 protein. The table records hundreds of thousands of distinct CDR3 sequences, 22% of them present only once. CDR3 length equals 14 residues. V shed 7 bases and J shed 7 bases, with 20 bases lying between them. CDR1 is SGHDT, CDR2 YYEEEE, per germline.

This TCR came from a woman aged 18-35 years with stable Graves' hyperthyroidism. Some clones in this sample may be carry-over from other donors' samples. This chain uses TRBV5-6 with TRBJ1-1, with D unclear. Sample: peripheral blood. CDR3 amino acids: CASGQTEGSREAFF. For the CDR3, the DNA is TGTGCCAGCGGTCAAACGGAGGGATCCCGTGAAGCTTTCTTT. The full variable domain, rest sourced from reference TRBV5-6 and TRBJ1-1, is DAGVTQSPTHLIKTRGQQVTLRCSPKSGHDTVSWYQQALGQGPQFIFQYYEEEERQRGNFPDRFSGHQFPNYSSELNVNALLLGDSALYLCASGQTEGSREAFFGQGTRLTVV.